This TCR beta chain comes out of a study of beta chain features in type 1 diabetes. Reverse transcribing all isolated RNA meant expressed TCRB transcripts were sequenced. The read count averaged roughly 4 million across naive, central memory and regulatory T cell samples. Assay: immunoSEQ multiplex PCR; the TCRdb copy retains only in-frame clones and omits some. The table records around 240,000 clones, over 65% of them present only once. This clone was seen only a few times. The germline V and J ends were trimmed by 6 bases and 8 bases, with 17 bases remaining between them. CDR1 is MNHEY, CDR2 SVGAGI, per germline. The CDR3 length is 14 residues.

This sequence was found in a man between 25 and 39 years old in good health. This rearrangement joins TRBV6-5 to TRBJ1-3; D is possibly TRBD1 (5 bases). The sample was naive CD4+ T cells from blood. CDR3 coding DNA: TGTGCCAGCAGCCTAGACAGCAGCTTCTACACCATATATTTT. This encodes CASSLDSSFYTIYF.